The sequence of this T cell receptor beta chain was determined in a study of shared clonotypes between healthy human individuals. Study-level results: A few donors held approximately 4.5% of naive CD4 clonotypes in common. Compared with clonotypes that all four donors shared, non-shared clonotypes had lower generation probabilities.

CD45RO-negative cells were positively selected for CCR7, leaving out terminally differentiated effector memory CD45RA+ cells. TCRdb keeps only in-frame clones here, not all; method: immunoSEQ multiplex PCR. The sample has about 2.2 million clones; 85% to 95% are singletons. Notes on this clone: Its specificity is not known. Other DNA variants within this sample encode the same CDR3.

The source is a man younger than 35 in good health. Some clones in this sample may be carry-over from other donors' samples. Sequenced input: naive CD8+ T cells from PBMCs.

Here the CDR3 DNA reads TGCGCCAGCAGCTCTACGGGTTCGGGTGAGCAGTACTTC. This codes for CASSSTGSGEQYF. The V call is TRBV5-1, the J call TRBJ2-7, with unresolved D. In germline, CDR1 is SGHRS, CDR2 YFSETQ. V shed 3 bases and J shed 7 bases, with 14 bases lying between them. The CDR3 has 13 amino acids.